This T cell receptor beta chain derives from a study of early T cells in non-severe SARS-CoV-2 infection. Unique molecular identifiers were affixed to single, distinct cDNA molecules. Using its own MiXCR run on the 5' RACE reads, TCRdb lists one record per CDR3 protein. The sample has tens of thousands of distinct CDR3 sequences, approximately 7% seen once. CDR1 and CDR2 from the germline V gene are MNHEY and SVGAGI. Trimming took off 6 bases at V and 0 bases at J, with 15 bases between the two ends. The CDR3 is 17 residues long. This clonotype was recorded at least ten times. Sequenced sample: whole blood. The TCR comes from an adult who was a healthcare worker with PCR-confirmed SARS-CoV-2 infection or an uninfected control (not recorded which). The V gene is TRBV6-5, the J gene TRBJ2-6; maybe TRBD2 (6 bases). The chain's CDR3 is CASRRGLTRSGANVLTF. In nucleotides, the CDR3 is TGTGCCAGCAGGAGGGGACTGACTCGCTCTGGGGCCAACGTCCTGACTTTC.